The present TCR beta chain was sequenced within a study of CD4 T cells in relation to SARS-CoV-2 and coronaviruses. There are 14 residues in the CDR3. The germline V gene encodes CDR1 MNHEY and CDR2 SMNVEV (reference sequence). The V and J ends lost 6 bases and 7 bases respectively, with 19 bases between them. Unexposed donor CD4+ T cells date from about 2011-2019, before the COVID-19 pandemic. CD4+ T cells were isolated from the cells after more than 8 days of culture. Some clones are missing from TCRdb's copy, which holds only in-frame ones; the method was immunoSEQ multiplex PCR. The sample lists about 22,000 clones; approximately 70% were seen once. About this clone: Its antigen is still unknown.

The receptor comes from a human donor in good health. What was sequenced was CD4+ T cells from PBMCs, cultured in vitro. V and J are TRBV27 and TRBJ2-7; TRBD2 might be the D (5 bases). The CDR3 DNA reads TGTGCCAGCAGAACGGTCAGTTCCGGGGAAGAGCAGTACTTC. Protein product: CASRTVSSGEEQYF.